The 10 T cell receptor beta chains below all came from one sample that was sequenced in a study of T cell responses to AZD1222 COVID-19 vaccine (dated by TCRdb to the early 2020s). The protocol used for the library was the immunoSEQ multiplex PCR assay. TCRdb took this table from immuneACCESS and kept in-frame rearrangements with V and J called. Such tables lack part of the clones; where checked against another copy, unresolved V genes explain under half of the gap, and the rest is unexplained. The sample table contains some 150,000 clones; only one count was recorded for roughly 91% of them. The ten largest clones add up to approximately 1.6% of the sample. This sample's time point label indicates: baseline before first vaccination. Sequenced material: peripheral blood, taken on day 0 of AZD1222 vaccination. All receptors derive from an adult in good health.

The chain links TRBV9 to TRBJ1-6; 7 positions agree with TRBD1. The V and J ends lost 3 bases and 13 bases, in that order; junction bases with no gene match: 16. This CDR3 is 16 amino acids long. Germline V gene data show CDR1 as SGDLS and CDR2 as YYNGEE. Written as DNA, the CDR3 is TGTGCCAGCAGCGCGGGGACAGCTCACCCATATGAGCCCCTCCACTTT. It is translated as CASSAGTAHPYEPLHF.

The V and J genes are TRBV7-9 and TRBJ2-3; TRBD2 is a possible D gene (5 bases). CDR1 and CDR2 from the germline V gene are SEHNR and FQNEAQ (reference sequence). The CDR3 runs to 15 residues. Trimming stripped 5 bases from V and 6 bases from J, with 18 bases between. The CDR3 sequence is CASSRGGGSGDTQYF. CDR3 coding DNA: TGTGCCAGCAGCCGAGGAGGTGGGAGTGGGGATACGCAGTATTTT.

The V call is TRBV7-8, the J call TRBJ1-5; D gene ambiguous. Germline V lookup: CDR1 SGHVS, CDR2 FQNEAQ. Trimming removed 5 bases at V and 0 bases at J, with 20 bases between. This CDR3 region has 18 residues. CDR3 bases: TGTGCCAGCAGCGCCATTAGTCTTATTGGAGATAGCAATCAGCCCCAGCATTTT. This codes for CASSAISLIGDSNQPQHF.

CDR3 region: CASSLGGWLAGNTGELFF. The CDR3 region has the DNA TGTGCCAGCAGCTTAGGAGGGTGGCTAGCGGGCAACACCGGGGAGCTGTTTTTT. The V and J genes are TRBV7-6 and TRBJ2-2; 8 bases are shared with TRBD2. Germline CDR1 SGHVS, CDR2 FNYEAQ. V shed 1 base and J 2 bases; nucleotides not matched to a gene: 9. The CDR3 is made up of 18 amino acids.

The genes are TRBV2 and TRBJ2-3; D may correspond to TRBD1 or TRBD2 (5 bases each). CDR3 length equals 15 residues. The germline CDR1 and CDR2 sequences are SNHLY and FYNNEI. Trimming took off 8 bases at V and 4 bases at J, with 19 bases between the two ends. CDR3 sequence reads: CASPSGPGVADTQYF. Written as DNA, the CDR3 is TGTGCCAGCCCTTCGGGACCCGGGGTGGCAGATACGCAGTATTTT.

The gene calls are TRBV5-1 and TRBJ2-5; D is possibly TRBD1 (5 bases). Germline V gene sequence: CDR1 SGHRS, CDR2 YFSETQ. V lost 0 bases and J lost 5, with 14 bases in between. There are 15 residues in the CDR3. The CDR3 reads CASSLGSQGWETQYF. In DNA form, the CDR3 reads TGCGCCAGCAGCTTGGGATCCCAGGGCTGGGAGACCCAGTACTTC.

The chain carries TRBV18 and TRBJ1-6; D might be TRBD1 (5 bases). Germline CDR1 KGHSH, CDR2 LQKENI. The CDR3 is made up of 15 amino acids. V was shortened by 3 bases and J by 5 bases, with 11 bases between the two germline ends. Written as DNA, the CDR3 is TGTGCCAGCTCACCCATTAAGACAGATAATTCACCCCTCCACTTT. Translating gives CASSPIKTDNSPLHF.

The chain carries TRBV18 and TRBJ2-3, with a possible D match to TRBD2 (6 bases). The germline V gene has CDR1 KGHSH and CDR2 LQKENI. V dropped 2 bases and J dropped 0 bases, with 9 bases sitting between them. The CDR3 totals 15 residues. The CDR3 sequence: CASSPTGTSTDTQYF. The CDR3 DNA follows: TGTGCCAGCTCACCAACGGGGACTAGCACAGATACGCAGTATTTT.

The genes are TRBV20-1 and TRBJ2-4; no firm D call. Trimming stripped 3 bases from V and 1 base from J, with 7 bases between. The CDR3 consists of 13 residues. Germline values: CDR1 DFQATT, CDR2 SNEGSKA (reference sequence). The CDR3 sequence: CSASRGAKNIQYF. For the CDR3, the DNA is TGCAGTGCTAGTCGAGGCGCCAAAAACATTCAGTACTTC.

This chain connects TRBV15 to TRBJ1-1; D is uncertain. This CDR3 has 15 residues. Per the germline V gene, CDR1 is LNHNV and CDR2 is YYDKDF (reference sequence). V lost 0 bases to trimming and J lost 0 bases, with 8 bases between them. The CDR3 DNA is TGTGCCACCAGCAGAGATCCGGGGATGAACACTGAAGCTTTCTTT. This sequence encodes CATSRDPGMNTEAFF.